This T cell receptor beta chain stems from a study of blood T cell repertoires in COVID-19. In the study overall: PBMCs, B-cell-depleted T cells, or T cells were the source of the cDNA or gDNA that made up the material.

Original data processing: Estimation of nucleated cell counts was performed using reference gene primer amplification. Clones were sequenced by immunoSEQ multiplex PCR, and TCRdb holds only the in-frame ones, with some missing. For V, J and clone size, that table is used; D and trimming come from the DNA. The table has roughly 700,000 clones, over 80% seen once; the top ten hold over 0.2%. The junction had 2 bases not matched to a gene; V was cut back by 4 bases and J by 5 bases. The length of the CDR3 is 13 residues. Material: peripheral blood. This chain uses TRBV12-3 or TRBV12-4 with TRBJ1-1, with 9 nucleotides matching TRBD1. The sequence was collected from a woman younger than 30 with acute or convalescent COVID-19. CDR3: CASSYGQGTEAFF. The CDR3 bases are TGTGCCAGCAGTTACGGACAGGGGACTGAAGCTTTCTTT.